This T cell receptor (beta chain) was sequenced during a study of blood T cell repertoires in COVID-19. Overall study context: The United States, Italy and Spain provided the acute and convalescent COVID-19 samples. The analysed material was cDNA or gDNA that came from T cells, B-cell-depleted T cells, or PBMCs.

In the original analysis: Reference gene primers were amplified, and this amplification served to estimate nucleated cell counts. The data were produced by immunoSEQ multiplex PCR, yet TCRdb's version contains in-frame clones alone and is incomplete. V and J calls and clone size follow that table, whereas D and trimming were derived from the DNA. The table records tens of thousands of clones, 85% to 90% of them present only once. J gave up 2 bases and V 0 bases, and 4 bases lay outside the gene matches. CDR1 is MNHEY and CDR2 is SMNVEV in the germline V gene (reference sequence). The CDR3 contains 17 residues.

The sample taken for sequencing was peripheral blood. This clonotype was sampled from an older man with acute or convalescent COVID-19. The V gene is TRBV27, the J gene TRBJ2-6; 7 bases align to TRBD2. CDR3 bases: TGTGCCAGCAGTTTATCAATGGGGGGGACTGGGGCCAACGTCCTGACTTTC. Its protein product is CASSLSMGGTGANVLTF.